This entry is about one T cell receptor beta chain. Its antigen is unknown. The sample originates from a study of monozygotic twins with inflammatory bowel disease. Regarding the study as a whole: Among IBD patients, TCRbeta diversity (inverse Simpson) was lower than in healthy co-twins.

cDNA was produced in eight separate reactions per sample. TCRdb reprocessed the 5' RACE reads and reports one entry per CDR3 protein, with no DNA. The sample totals about 380,000 distinct CDR3 sequences. The sample taken for sequencing was blood. The clonotype comes from a human donor with ulcerative colitis or Crohn's disease, or a healthy co-twin of an affected twin (not recorded which).

CDR3 region: CASSAGQGQYEQYF. The chain carries TRBV4-3 and TRBJ2-7; TCRdb gives TRBD1 as the D gene, but with no DNA this cannot be confirmed. CDR1 is LGHNA and CDR2 is YSLEER in the germline V gene. This CDR3 has 14 residues.